Listed here are 9 T cell receptor beta chains from one sample, sequenced in a study of blood T cell repertoires in COVID-19. The data were produced by immunoSEQ multiplex PCR, yet TCRdb's version contains in-frame clones alone and is incomplete. The sample contains approximately 250,000 clones, roughly 84% of which appear only once. The sample consisted of peripheral blood. The receptor source for this set is a woman aged 40 to 50 who had recovered from COVID-19.

With regard to this clone: This CDR3 is also generated by other DNA sequences in the sample. V is TRBV5-1 and J is TRBJ2-7, with D perhaps TRBD1 (6 bases). Looked up from germline, CDR1 is SGHRS and CDR2 is YFSETQ. Between the trimmed V and J ends, which lost 5 bases and 1 base, there was a span of 10 bases. This CDR3 region has 13 residues. The CDR3 is CASRRDISYEQYF. The DNA of the CDR3 is TGCGCCAGCAGGAGGGACATTTCCTACGAGCAGTACTTC.

The V call is TRBV19, the J call TRBJ2-2; 7 bases fit TRBD1. The CDR3 contains 15 residues. After removal of 5 bases from V and 4 bases from J, the junction contained 7 bases not matched to a gene. Germline loops: CDR1 LNHDA, CDR2 SQIVND (reference sequence). Here the CDR3 reads CASSPQGLSTGELFF. The CDR3 DNA follows: TGTGCCAGTAGTCCACAGGGGCTGAGCACCGGGGAGCTGTTTTTT.

CDR3 sequence (DNA): TGCGCCAGCAGCCCCCAGGGGGCCTACGAGCAGTACTTC. Translating gives CASSPQGAYEQYF. The rearrangement uses TRBV5-1 and TRBJ2-7; 7 nucleotides match TRBD1. Trimming cost V 4 bases and J 2 bases; bases outside gene matches: 3. The V gene's germline CDR1 is SGHRS and CDR2 YFSETQ. This CDR3 contains 13 residues.

The chain employs TRBV19 and TRBJ1-4, with D unclear. CDR3 size: 12 residues. The germline gives CDR1 LNHDA, CDR2 SQIVND (reference sequence). Trimming pared 6 bases from V and 5 bases from J, leaving 7 bases between. The CDR3 nucleotides are TGTGCCAGTAGCACAGTAAATGAAAAACTGTTTTTT. Its protein is CASSTVNEKLFF.

The V call is TRBV6-2 or TRBV6-3, the J call TRBJ1-5; D call uncertain. The CDR3 is 13 amino acids. Trimming removed 5 bases at V and 3 bases at J, with 8 bases between. The V gene's germline CDR1 is MNHEY and CDR2 SVGEGT. This CDR3 reads CASSLPPNQPQHF. CDR3 sequence (DNA): TGTGCCAGCAGTCTCCCCCCCAATCAGCCCCAGCATTTT.

A few counts support this clone. This chain links TRBV2 with TRBJ2-1; tentatively, D is TRBD1 (5 bases). V was clipped by 2 bases and J by 11 bases, with 16 bases between them. The germline V gene has CDR1 SNHLY and CDR2 FYNNEI. CDR3 length equals 14 residues. The DNA of the CDR3 is TGTGCCAGCAGTGAATATCTTCAGGGCACCAAGCAGTTCTTC. It encodes CASSEYLQGTKQFF.

The V and J genes are TRBV11-3 and TRBJ2-1, with TRBD1 matching over 9 bases. Germline values: CDR1 SGHNT, CDR2 YENEEA. V lost 2 bases and J lost 9; bases outside the gene matches: 11. The CDR3 spans 16 residues. CDR3 in DNA: TGTGCCAGCAGCTTACCTAGGGACAGGGAAAACGTTGAGCAGTTCTTC. Amino acids: CASSLPRDRENVEQFF. The full variable domain, rest sourced from reference TRBV11-3 and TRBJ2-1, is EAGVVQSPRYKIIEKKQPVAFWCNPISGHNTLYWYLQNLGQGPELLIRYENEEAVDDSQLPKDRFSAERLKGVDSTLKIQPAELGDSAVYLCASSLPRDRENVEQFFGPGTRLTVL.

This chain connects TRBV3-1 (or the pseudogene TRBV3-2) to TRBJ2-5; possible D gene TRBD2, 7 bases. CDR3 size: 16 residues. The V gene's germline CDR1 is LGHDT and CDR2 YNNKEL (reference sequence). Trimming left V 4 bases short and J 5 bases short, with 20 bases between. DNA for the CDR3: TGTGCCAGCAGCCCTTACTCCGGGGGGCGATCTGAGACCCAGTACTTC. Its translation: CASSPYSGGRSETQYF.

The CDR3 nucleotides are TGTGCCAGCAGCTTGACTACAGGTGGGATAGGGCAGCCCCAGCATTTT. Translating it yields CASSLTTGGIGQPQHF. The chain uses TRBV5-5 and TRBJ1-5; TRBD1 is a possible D gene (5 bases). Trimming took 1 base from V and 7 from J, leaving 18 bases between them. CDR3 length: 16 residues. Germline V gives CDR1 SGHKS, CDR2 YYEKEE (reference sequence).